Listed below are T cell receptor beta chains from one sample, sequenced in a study of blood T cell repertoires in COVID-19. Method: immunoSEQ multiplex PCR; TCRdb's copy keeps in-frame clones and lacks some. Among around 11,000 clones listed, about 85% were seen once. The sequenced sample was peripheral blood. These receptors were obtained from a man between 25 and 39 years old with active or convalescent COVID-19. CDR3s include the opening cysteine and the closing phenylalanine or tryptophan. A D gene is named only where the DNA matches it firmly. Size is stated for part of the rows, as once, few or many counts, or as a class when the clone is expanded.

>TRBV7-6|TRBJ2-7|TRBD2|once
CASSLESGGTYEQYF
TGTGCCAGCAGCTTAGAGTCGGGGGGGACCTACGAGCAGTACTTC
>TRBV2|TRBJ2-3|NA|NA
CASSPGQIEPGTQYF
TGTGCCAGCAGTCCGGGACAAATCGAACCGGGTACGCAGTATTTT
>TRBV5-1|TRBJ2-1|NA|once
CASSSRTSASNNEQFF
TGCGCCAGCAGCTCCCGGACATCGGCCTCCAACAATGAGCAGTTCTTC
>TRBV12-1|TRBJ1-4|NA|NA
CASSSRGGPGEDEKLFF
TGTGCCAGCAGCTCGCGCGGGGGACCCGGAGAAGATGAAAAACTGTTTTTT
>TRBV2|TRBJ2-7|NA|NA
CASSEPYSYEQYF
TGTGCCAGCAGTGAGCCCTATTCCTACGAGCAGTACTTC
>TRBV24-1|TRBJ1-5|TRBD1|NA
CATGDRGNQPQHF
TGTGCCACCGGGGACAGGGGCAATCAGCCCCAGCATTTT
>TRBV2|TRBJ1-5|NA|NA
CASTSLGANQPQHF
TGTGCCAGCACCTCCTTAGGGGCTAATCAGCCCCAGCATTTT
>TRBV6-8|TRBJ2-4|NA|NA
CASSYSGLAKNIQYF
TGTGCCAGCAGTTACTCTGGACTAGCCAAAAACATTCAGTACTTC
>TRBV7-9|TRBJ1-4|TRBD1|NA
CASSLRGTGGEKLFF
TGTGCCAGCAGCTTGCGGGGGACAGGGGGCGAAAAACTGTTTTTT
>TRBV5-5|TRBJ2-1|TRBD2|NA
CASSLSGTSGRRSYNEQFF
TGTGCCAGCAGCCTTTCCGGGACTAGCGGGAGACGCTCCTACAATGAGCAGTTCTTC
>TRBV5-4|TRBJ1-3|NA|NA
CASSSKSSGNTIYF
TGTGCCAGCAGCTCAAAGAGCTCTGGAAACACCATATATTTT
>TRBV10-1|TRBJ2-1|NA|few
CASSGGGAYNEQFF
TGCGCCAGCAGTGGGGGAGGCGCCTACAATGAGCAGTTCTTC
>TRBV18|TRBJ1-4|NA|NA
CASSPRNKGRTNEKLFF
TGTGCCAGCTCACCACGGAACAAGGGGAGGACTAATGAAAAACTGTTTTTT
>TRBV5-1|TRBJ2-1|NA|NA
CASSPSGGGYNEQFF
TGCGCCAGCAGCCCCTCGGGGGGCGGATACAATGAGCAGTTCTTC
>TRBV13|TRBJ2-2|TRBD2|NA
CASSHPSGRPPSGGEVGELFF
TGTGCCAGCAGCCACCCAAGCGGGCGCCCTCCCAGCGGGGGGGAGGTCGGGGAGCTGTTTTTT
>TRBV6-6|TRBJ1-6|TRBD1|NA
CASSYSTGFDSPLHF
TGTGCCAGCAGTTACTCGACAGGGTTTGATTCACCCCTCCACTTT
>TRBV4-1|TRBJ2-3|NA|NA
CASSQYTDTQYF
TGCGCCAGCAGCCAATACACAGATACGCAGTATTTT